Shown below are 12 T cell receptor beta chains from a single sample sequenced in a study of blood T cell dynamics during melanoma immunotherapy (dated by TCRdb to about 2020). Library prep was done by the immunoSEQ multiplex PCR assay. TCRdb mirrors the immuneACCESS table, restricted to in-frame sequences. Some clones are absent from its copies; in checked studies, under half trace to an unresolved V gene, and the reason for the others is unknown. Here the sample has around 14,000 clones; 70% to 90% occur a single time. Approximately 4.6% of the sample is taken by the ten largest. The sample's time point label, decoded: pre-treatment baseline. The specimen comprised blood, sampled from a patient treated with checkpoint blockade. These TCRs come from a human donor with melanoma.

CDR3 in amino acids: CASSITGIGNTEAFF. CDR3 coding DNA: TGTGCCAGCAGCATCACCGGGATCGGGAACACTGAAGCTTTCTTT. This chain uses TRBV7-9 with TRBJ1-1, with D unresolved. CDR1 SEHNR and CDR2 FQNEAQ come from the germline V gene (reference sequence). CDR3 length: 15 residues. Trimming took 5 bases from V and 1 from J, leaving 14 bases between them.

A word on this clone: Germline and junction disagree at one end, which may indicate a read error. This sample also contains other DNA sequences that code for the same CDR3. The chain combines TRBV19 with TRBJ2-7, with TRBD1 matching 7 bases. Germline-derived CDR1 and CDR2 are LNHDA and SQIVND (reference sequence). There are 16 residues in the CDR3. CDR3: CASSIDRLGQPGEQYF. The CDR3 DNA sequence: TGTGCCAGCAGTATAGATCGTCTGGGACAGCCTGGCGAGCAGTACTTC.

The chain recombines TRBV19 with TRBJ1-1; TRBD1 might be the D (5 bases). V lost 2 bases to trimming and J lost 1 base, with 5 bases between them. CDR1 LNHDA and CDR2 SQIVND come from the germline V gene (reference sequence). This CDR3 spans 13 amino acids. The CDR3 loop reads CASSIQGNTEAFF. DNA of the CDR3: TGTGCCAGTAGTATACAGGGGAACACTGAAGCTTTCTTT.

The chain combines TRBV11-1 with TRBJ1-1; a possible D gene is TRBD1 (5 bases). The CDR3 sequence is 11 residues long. Per the germline V gene, CDR1 is SGHAT and CDR2 is FQDESV (reference sequence). V was shortened by 6 bases and J by 11 bases, with 13 bases between the two germline ends. CDR3 nucleotide sequence: TGTGCCAGCAGTTCGGGACTCGCGGCTTTCTTT. It encodes CASSSGLAAFF.

V and J are TRBV29-1 and TRBJ2-2, with unresolved D. Trimming removed 1 base from V and 7 bases from J, with 10 bases in between. This CDR3 has 13 residues. Per germline, CDR1 SQVTM and CDR2 ANQGSEA. CDR3 sequence reads: CSVEGAAGGELFF. CDR3 nucleotide sequence: TGCAGCGTTGAAGGGGCGGCCGGCGGGGAGCTGTTTTTT.

The rearrangement uses TRBV5-4 and TRBJ2-2; D may be TRBD2 (5 bases). Germline V gene lookup returns CDR1 SGHNT and CDR2 YYREEE (reference sequence). The CDR3 runs 13 residues. V was trimmed by 0 bases and J by 5 bases, leaving 5 bases between them. Here the CDR3 reads CASSLAGTGELFF. CDR3 nucleotides: TGTGCCAGCAGCTTGGCGGGGACCGGGGAGCTGTTTTTT.

V and J are TRBV5-4 and TRBJ2-3; 15 bases align to TRBD2. The CDR3 covers 17 residues. Germline values: CDR1 SGHNT, CDR2 YYREEE (reference sequence). Unmatched junction bases numbered 8, after V lost 4 bases and J lost 5 bases. The CDR3 reads CASSRTSGGVRVDTQYF. In DNA form, the CDR3 reads TGTGCCAGCAGCCGGACTAGCGGGGGGGTAAGGGTAGATACGCAGTATTTT. The full variable domain, in which reference TRBV5-4 and TRBJ2-3 provide the parts outside the CDR3, is ETGVTQSPTHLIKTRGQQVTLRCSSQSGHNTVSWYQQALGQGPQFIFQYYREEENGRGNFPPRFSGLQFPNYSSELNVNALELDDSALYLCASSRTSGGVRVDTQYFGPGTRLTVL.

This sequence joins TRBV6-1 and TRBJ2-3; no reliable D call. The CDR3 contains 15 residues. In germline, CDR1 is MNHNS, CDR2 SASEGT. Trimming took 0 bases from V and 2 from J, leaving 9 bases between them. The CDR3 nucleotides read TGTGCCAGCAGTGAAGCGCCCAGCTACACAGATACGCAGTATTTT. Translated: CASSEAPSYTDTQYF.

V and J are TRBV7-2 and TRBJ2-5; D possibly corresponds to TRBD2 (6 bases). V was trimmed by 1 base and J by 0 bases, leaving 15 bases between them. CDR1 is SGHTA, CDR2 FQGNSA, per germline. CDR3 length: 17 residues. Written as DNA, the CDR3 is TGTGCCAGCAGCTTAGGGTTGCCCCGGGACTACCAAGAGACCCAGTACTTC. This encodes CASSLGLPRDYQETQYF. Variable domain in full (rest from reference TRBV7-2 and TRBJ2-5): GAGVSQSPSNKVTEKGKDVELRCDPISGHTALYWYRQSLGQGLEFLIYFQGNSAPDKSGLPSDRFSAERTGGSVSTLTIQRTQQEDSAVYLCASSLGLPRDYQETQYFGPGTRLLVL.

The DNA for the CDR3 is TGTGCCAGCAGTCTGACAGGGATGAACACTGAAGCTTTCTTT. Protein: CASSLTGMNTEAFF. This chain uses TRBV28 with TRBJ1-1; 7 nucleotides match TRBD1. The CDR3 covers 14 residues. V was clipped by 5 bases and J by 0 bases; unmatched bases: 3. Germline-derived CDR1 and CDR2 are MDHEN and SYDVKM.

The chain joins TRBV19 to TRBJ2-7; tentatively, D is TRBD1 (5 bases). The V gene lost 4 bases and the J gene lost 3 bases, with 16 bases spanning the gap. Germline CDR1 and CDR2: LNHDA and SQIVND (reference sequence). The CDR3 runs 15 residues. The DNA of the CDR3 is TGTGCCAGTAGTAAAGAGTTGTTGGGGCTCTACGAGCAGTACTTC. Protein sequence: CASSKELLGLYEQYF.

The gene calls are TRBV7-9 and TRBJ1-2; a possible D gene is TRBD1 (5 bases). From germline, CDR1 is SEHNR and CDR2 FQNEAQ (reference sequence). The length of the CDR3 is 14 residues. V was clipped by 4 bases and J by 0 bases, with 9 bases between them. CDR3 region: CASSSSGANYGYTF. The DNA of the CDR3 is TGTGCCAGCAGCTCCTCGGGGGCTAACTATGGCTACACCTTC. The full variable domain, its missing parts supplied by reference TRBV7-9 and TRBJ1-2, is DTGVSQNPRHKITKRGQNVTFRCDPISEHNRLYWYRQTLGQGPEFLTYFQNEAQLEKSRLLSDRFSAERPKGSFSTLEIQRTEQGDSAMYLCASSSSGANYGYTFGSGTRLTVV.